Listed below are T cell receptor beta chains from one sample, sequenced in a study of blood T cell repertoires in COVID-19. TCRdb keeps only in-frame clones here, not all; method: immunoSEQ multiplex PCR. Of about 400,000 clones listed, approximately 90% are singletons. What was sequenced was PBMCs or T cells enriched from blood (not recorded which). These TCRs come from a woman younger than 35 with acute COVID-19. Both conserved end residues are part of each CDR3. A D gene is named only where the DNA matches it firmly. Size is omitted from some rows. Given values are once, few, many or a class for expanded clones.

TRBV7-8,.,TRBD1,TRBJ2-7,TGTGCCAGCAGCTCCGACAGGGGATACTACGAGCAGTACTTC,CASSSDRGYYEQYF
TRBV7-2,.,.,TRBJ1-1,TGTGCCAGCAGCTTAGAGATGGTAGTGAACACTGAAGCTTTCTTT,CASSLEMVVNTEAFF
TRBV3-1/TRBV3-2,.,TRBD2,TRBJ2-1,TGTGCCAGCAGCTCCGCGGGACTAGGGGACAATGAGCAGTTCTTC,CASSSAGLGDNEQFF
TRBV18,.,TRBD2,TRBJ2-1,TGTGCCAGCTTCACCACGGGACTAGGGACTAATGAGCAGTTCTTC,CASFTTGLGTNEQFF
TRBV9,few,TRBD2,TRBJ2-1,TGTGCCAGCAGCGTAAGCGGGAGTCGGGGCAATGAGCAGTTCTTC,CASSVSGSRGNEQFF
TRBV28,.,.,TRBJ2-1,TGTGCCAGCAGTTTAATGGCGGGACTTCCCTACAATGAGCAGTTCTTC,CASSLMAGLPYNEQFF
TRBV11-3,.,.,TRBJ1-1,TGTGCCAGCAGCTCCGGAGGGGTCACTGAAGCTTTCTTT,CASSSGGVTEAFF
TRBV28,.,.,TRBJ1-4,TGTGCCAGCAGCCCAGGACAGATTAATGAAAAACTGTTTTTT,CASSPGQINEKLFF
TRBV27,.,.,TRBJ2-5,TGTGCCAGCAGTTCACCCCCCGGAGTAGGTCGCGAGACCCAGTACTTC,CASSSPPGVGRETQYF
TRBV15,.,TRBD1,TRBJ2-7,TGTGCCACCAGCAGAGATTTGGGACAGGGAGGATACGAGCAGTACTTC,CATSRDLGQGGYEQYF
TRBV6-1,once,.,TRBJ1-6,TGTGCCAGCAGTGACGGGGGGGGGCGTTCACCCCTCCACTTT,CASSDGGGRSPLHF
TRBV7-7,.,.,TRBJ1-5,TGTGCTAGCAGGATTCAGGGAATGGGCAATCAGCCCCAGCATTTT,CASRIQGMGNQPQHF
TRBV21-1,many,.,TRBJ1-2,TGTGCCAGCAGCGACTCCGGGACAGGGCGAATTCTGGAGGGCTACACCTTC,CASSDSGTGRILEGYTF
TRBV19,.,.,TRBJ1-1,TGTGCCAGTAGTATCAACAGGGAGGGCACTGAAGCTTTCTTT,CASSINREGTEAFF
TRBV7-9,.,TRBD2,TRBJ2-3,TGTGCCAGCAAACGATCGGGACTAACCCCAGATACGCAGTATTTT,CASKRSGLTPDTQYF
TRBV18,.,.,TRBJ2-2,TGTGCCAGCTCACCCTACCCGAACACCGGGGAGCTGTTTTTT,CASSPYPNTGELFF
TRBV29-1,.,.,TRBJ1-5,TGCAGCGTTTTATCCGGGAATAGCAATCAGCCCCAGCATTTT,CSVLSGNSNQPQHF
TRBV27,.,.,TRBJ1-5,TGTGCCAGCAGTTTAAGTCCGGGTAGCAATCAGCCCCAGCATTTT,CASSLSPGSNQPQHF
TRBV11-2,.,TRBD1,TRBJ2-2,TGTGCCAGCAGCCTCACAGGGGGATACACCGGGGAGCTGTTTTTT,CASSLTGGYTGELFF
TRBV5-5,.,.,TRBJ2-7,TGTGCCAGCAGCGTACAGGCGGGGGCCGACGAGCAGTACTTC,CASSVQAGADEQYF